These T cell receptor beta chains were read from a single sample in a study of CD8 T cells in ankylosing spondylitis. TCRdb reanalysed the 5' RACE reads using MiXCR and keeps one entry per CDR3 protein. The sample has about 130,000 distinct CDR3 sequences; more than 6.5% are singletons. Sequenced: blood, either unsorted or a sorted T cell fraction (not recorded which). Source of these receptors: a male donor with ankylosing spondylitis or in good health (not recorded which). The CDR3 runs from the conserved cysteine through the conserved F or W. The order of the fields is D gene, clone size, V gene, J gene, CDR3 DNA, CDR3 protein. D genes are given only for firm matches. A row's size may be missing; if present it is once, few, many or a size class.

>.|many|TRBV7-9|TRBJ2-7
TGTGCCAGCAGCCACCCTACAGGGTTGTTCTACGAGCAGTACTTC
CASSHPTGLFYEQYF
>TRBD2|many|TRBV27|TRBJ2-7
TGTGCCAGCAGTTTGGGACTAGCGCAAGAGCAGTACTTC
CASSLGLAQEQYF
>TRBD2|many|TRBV28|TRBJ2-7
TGTGCCAGCAGTCTAAGGACTAGCGGAAGGTCCTACGAGCAGTACTTC
CASSLRTSGRSYEQYF
>.|many|TRBV6-1|TRBJ2-2
TGTGCCAGCAATATAAACAGATACACCGGGGAGCTGTTTTTT
CASNINRYTGELFF
>TRBD2|many|TRBV20-1|TRBJ2-1
TGCAGTGCTAGAGATCGACTAGCGGCCTACAATGAGCAGTTCTTC
CSARDRLAAYNEQFF
>.|many|TRBV19|TRBJ2-1
TGTGCCAGTAGAGCGGGTTACAGCTCCTACAATGAGCAGTTCTTC
CASRAGYSSYNEQFF
>TRBD2|many|TRBV20-1|TRBJ2-7
TGCAGTGCTGCGGTAGCGGGGGGGCGGGGCGAGCAGTACTTC
CSAAVAGGRGEQYF
>.|many|TRBV28|TRBJ2-7
TGTGCCAGCGGCTCCTACGAGCAGTACTTC
CASGSYEQYF
>TRBD2|many|TRBV2|TRBJ2-1
TGTGCCAGCAGTGATTGGGAGGGGCCCTACAATGAGCAGTTCTTC
CASSDWEGPYNEQFF
>TRBD1|many|TRBV24-1|TRBJ2-1
TGTGCCACCAGTGATTTGCCTCCCGGGACAGGGTACAATGAGCAGTTCTTC
CATSDLPPGTGYNEQFF
>TRBD2|many|TRBV5-1|TRBJ2-3
TGCGCCAGCAGCGATAGCGGGGCAAACACAGATACGCAGTATTTT
CASSDSGANTDTQYF
>TRBD2|.|TRBV6-6|TRBJ2-3
TGTGCCGTCGGGAGGGGGGGGGTAGATACGCAGTATTTT
CAVGRGGVDTQYF
>TRBD2|many|TRBV7-2|TRBJ2-7
TGTGCCAGCAGCTTAGCGCTAGCGGGAGGACGGGAGCAGTACTTC
CASSLALAGGREQYF
>.|.|TRBV6-1|TRBJ2-3
TGTGCCAGCAGCCCGGCGGGGGCAGGGGAAGCGGATACGCAGTATTTT
CASSPAGAGEADTQYF
>TRBD1|many|TRBV29-1|TRBJ2-3
TGCAGCGTGACGTTGGGACAGGGGGCTACAGATACGCAGTATTTT
CSVTLGQGATDTQYF
>.|many|TRBV5-6|TRBJ1-2
TGTGCCAGCAGCACCGTCGTGGCTAACTATGGCTACACCTTC
CASSTVVANYGYTF
>.|many|TRBV12-3/TRBV12-4|TRBJ2-7
TGTGCCAGCAGCCCCGTACCGTCCTCCTACGAGCAGTACTTC
CASSPVPSSYEQYF
>TRBD1|many|TRBV5-1|TRBJ1-2
TGCGCCAGCAGCTTTAGACAGGGGAGTGCCTATGGCTACACCTTC
CASSFRQGSAYGYTF
>TRBD1|many|TRBV20-1|TRBJ1-4
TGCAGTTCAGGGGGCGCAGATGAAAAACTGTTTTTT
CSSGGADEKLFF
>TRBD1|many|TRBV2|TRBJ2-5
TGTGCCAGCAGTGGAGGTTACAGGGGAGTCCAAGAGACCCAGTACTTC
CASSGGYRGVQETQYF
>.|many|TRBV10-3|TRBJ2-3
TGTGCCATCAGTCCCTCGGCGCGGGGCACAGATACGCAGTATTTT
CAISPSARGTDTQYF
>.|many|TRBV28|TRBJ2-7
TGTGCCAGCAGTTCATCGGGCCTTTCCTACGAGCAGTACTTC
CASSSSGLSYEQYF
>TRBD1|.|TRBV7-8|TRBJ1-1
TGTGCCAGCAGCTTTGTTGCTTGGGACAGGAACACTGAAGCTTTCTTT
CASSFVAWDRNTEAFF
>TRBD2|many|TRBV5-1|TRBJ2-1
TGCGCCAGCAGCCCCCGGGGAGCGGGACCATCCAATGAGCAGTTCTTC
CASSPRGAGPSNEQFF
>.|many|TRBV20-1|TRBJ2-1
TGCAGTGCAGTAAAGCTGAATGAGCAGTTCTTC
CSAVKLNEQFF
>TRBD1|many|TRBV7-2|TRBJ1-6
TGTGCCAGCAGCCGGGGCAGGGGGCGGATTAGTTCACCCCTCCACTTT
CASSRGRGRISSPLHF
>.|many|TRBV5-6|TRBJ2-7
TGTGCCAGCAGCTTGGGAGAGTTCTACGAGCAGTACTTC
CASSLGEFYEQYF
>.|many|TRBV27|TRBJ2-3
TGTGCCAGCATGGTGGGAATACAGGCCAGCACAGATACGCAGTATTTT
CASMVGIQASTDTQYF
>.|many|TRBV12-1|TRBJ2-7
TGTGCCAGCAGCCCCTGGAAGAGCGGGAGTTATACCCCCTACGAGCAGTACTTC
CASSPWKSGSYTPYEQYF
>.|many|TRBV5-1|TRBJ2-1
TGCGCCAGCAGCTTTAAGGGCGAACCTCGGGAGCAGTTCTTC
CASSFKGEPREQFF
>.|many|TRBV5-1|TRBJ2-1
TGCGCCAGCAGCTTAGGGGGGCCGGCCTCCTACAATGAGCAGTTCTTC
CASSLGGPASYNEQFF
>.|many|TRBV6-2/TRBV6-3|TRBJ2-7
TGTGCCAGCAGCCGAACTAGCTCCTACGAGCAGTACTTC
CASSRTSSYEQYF
>TRBD2|many|TRBV20-1|TRBJ2-7
TGCAGTGCTACCCGGGCAGCGGGAGGACCAACCTACGAGCAGTACTTC
CSATRAAGGPTYEQYF
>.|many|TRBV7-2|TRBJ2-2
TGTGCCAGCAGCAGATTGGGCACCGGGGAGCTGTTTTTT
CASSRLGTGELFF
>.|many|TRBV29-1|TRBJ2-2
TGCAGCGTTCGGACTACGAACACCGGGGAGCTGTTTTTT
CSVRTTNTGELFF
>.|many|TRBV5-5|TRBJ1-1
TGTGCCAGCAGCTTGGCCCCTGCAGGGGAAGCTTTCTTT
CASSLAPAGEAFF
>.|many|TRBV7-2|TRBJ2-7
TGTGCCAGCAGGGGCGGACCCTACGAGCAGTACTTC
CASRGGPYEQYF
>TRBD1|many|TRBV12-3/TRBV12-4|TRBJ1-4
TGTGCCAGCAACCTACAGGGGGGCGATGAAAAACTGTTTTTT
CASNLQGGDEKLFF
>.|.|TRBV21-1|TRBJ2-7
TGTGCCAGCAGCATAAAGGGGGACGAGCAGTACTTC
CASSIKGDEQYF
>TRBD1|.|TRBV20-1|TRBJ2-2
TGCAGTGCTACCGGGACAGGGGGCAACACCGGGGAGCTGTTTTTT
CSATGTGGNTGELFF
>TRBD1|many|TRBV5-7|TRBJ2-6
TGTGCCAGCAGCGACCGGGACAGGGGCTTTAGCTCTGGGGCCAACGTCCTGACTTTC
CASSDRDRGFSSGANVLTF